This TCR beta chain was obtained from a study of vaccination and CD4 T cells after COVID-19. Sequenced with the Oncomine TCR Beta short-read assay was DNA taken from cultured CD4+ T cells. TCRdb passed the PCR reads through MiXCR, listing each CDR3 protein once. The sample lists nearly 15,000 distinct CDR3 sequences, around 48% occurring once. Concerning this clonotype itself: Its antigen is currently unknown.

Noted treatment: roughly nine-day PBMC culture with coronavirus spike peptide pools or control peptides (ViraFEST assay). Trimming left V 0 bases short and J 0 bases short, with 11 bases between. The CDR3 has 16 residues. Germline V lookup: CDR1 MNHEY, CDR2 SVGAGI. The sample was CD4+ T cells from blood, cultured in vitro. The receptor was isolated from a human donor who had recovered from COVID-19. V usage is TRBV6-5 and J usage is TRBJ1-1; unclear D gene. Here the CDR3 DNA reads TGTGCCAGCAGTTACTCGTCGGGAGGGATGAACACTGAAGCTTTCTTT. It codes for CASSYSSGGMNTEAFF.